What follows describes a single T cell receptor beta chain. What it recognizes is unknown. This CDR3 spans 15 amino acids. Germline V gives CDR1 LNHDA, CDR2 SQIVND (reference sequence). Trimming stripped 6 bases from V and 3 bases from J, with 17 bases between. This entry comes from a study of T cell responses to AZD1222 COVID-19 vaccine. Overall study results and limits: Possibly, clonal diversity was underestimated; donors were largely white British and included more females. Repertoire sampling happened only post peak T cell response. Spike-specific TCR breadth and depth went up after people got two AZD1222 doses.

Method: immunoSEQ multiplex PCR; TCRdb's copy keeps in-frame clones and lacks some. The sample lists some 99,000 clones; about nine tenths were seen once. The receptor was derived from an adult in good health. Sequences were derived from peripheral blood, sampled on day 0 of AZD1222 vaccination. J is TRBJ1-2 and V is TRBV19; possibly TRBD1 for D (5 bases). Here the CDR3 DNA reads TGTGCCAGTAGCACTGACCTCGCCAGGGACTATGGCTACACCTTC. Protein product: CASSTDLARDYGYTF. Supplemented by reference TRBV19 and TRBJ1-2, the full variable domain reads DGGITQSPKYLFRKEGQNVTLSCEQNLNHDAMYWYRQDPGQGLRLIYYSQIVNDFQKGDIAEGYSVSREKKESFPLTVTSAQKNPTAFYLCASSTDLARDYGYTFGSGTRLTVV.